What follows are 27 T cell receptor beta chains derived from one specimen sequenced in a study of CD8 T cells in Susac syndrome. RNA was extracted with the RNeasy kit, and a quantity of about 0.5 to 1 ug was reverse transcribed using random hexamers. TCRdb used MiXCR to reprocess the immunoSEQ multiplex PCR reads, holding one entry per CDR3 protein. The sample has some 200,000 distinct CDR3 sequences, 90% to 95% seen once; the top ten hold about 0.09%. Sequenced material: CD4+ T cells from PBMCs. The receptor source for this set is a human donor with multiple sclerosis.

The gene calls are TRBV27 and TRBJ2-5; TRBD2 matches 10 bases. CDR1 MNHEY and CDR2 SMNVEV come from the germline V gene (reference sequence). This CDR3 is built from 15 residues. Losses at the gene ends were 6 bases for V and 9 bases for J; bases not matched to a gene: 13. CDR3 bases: TGTGCCAGCAGAGGGACTAGCGCATCCCACGTAGCCCAGTACTTC. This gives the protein CASRGTSASHVAQYF.

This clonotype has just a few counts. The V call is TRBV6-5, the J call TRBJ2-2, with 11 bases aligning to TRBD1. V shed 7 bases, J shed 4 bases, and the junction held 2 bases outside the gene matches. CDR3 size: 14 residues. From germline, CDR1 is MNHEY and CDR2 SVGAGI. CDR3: CASNGQGATGELFF. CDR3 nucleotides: TGTGCCAGCAATGGACAGGGGGCCACCGGGGAGCTGTTTTTT.

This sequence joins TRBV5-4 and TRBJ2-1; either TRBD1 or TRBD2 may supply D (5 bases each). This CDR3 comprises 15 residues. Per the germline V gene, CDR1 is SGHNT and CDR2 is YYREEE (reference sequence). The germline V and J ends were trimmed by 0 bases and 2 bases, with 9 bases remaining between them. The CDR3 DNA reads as TGTGCCAGCAGCTTGGCTCAGGGACCCTACAATGAGCAGTTCTTC. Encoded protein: CASSLAQGPYNEQFF.

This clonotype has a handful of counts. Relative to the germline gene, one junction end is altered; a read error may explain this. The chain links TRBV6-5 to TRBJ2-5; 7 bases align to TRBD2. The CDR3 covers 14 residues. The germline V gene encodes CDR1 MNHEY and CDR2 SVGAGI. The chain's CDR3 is CASSYSSGQGTQYF. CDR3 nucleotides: TGTGCCAGCAGTTACTCTAGCGGGCAAGGGACCCAGTACTTC.

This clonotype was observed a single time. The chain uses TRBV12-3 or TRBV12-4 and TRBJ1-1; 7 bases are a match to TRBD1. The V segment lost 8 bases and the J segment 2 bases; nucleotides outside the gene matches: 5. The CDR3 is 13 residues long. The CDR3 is CASPGQVNTEAFF. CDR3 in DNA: TGTGCCAGCCCCGGACAGGTAAACACTGAAGCTTTCTTT.

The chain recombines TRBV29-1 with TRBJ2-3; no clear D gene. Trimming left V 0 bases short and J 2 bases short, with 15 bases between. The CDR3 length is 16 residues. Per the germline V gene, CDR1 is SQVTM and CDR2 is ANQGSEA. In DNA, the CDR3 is TGCAGCGTTGAAGATCGTTACAGATCTGTCACAGATACGCAGTATTTT. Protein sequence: CSVEDRYRSVTDTQYF.

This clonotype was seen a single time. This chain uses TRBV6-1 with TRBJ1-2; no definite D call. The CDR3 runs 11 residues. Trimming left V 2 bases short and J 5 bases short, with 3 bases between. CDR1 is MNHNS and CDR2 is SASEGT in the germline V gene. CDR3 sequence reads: CASSEPYGYTF. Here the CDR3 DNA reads TGTGCCAGCAGTGAACCTTATGGCTACACCTTC.

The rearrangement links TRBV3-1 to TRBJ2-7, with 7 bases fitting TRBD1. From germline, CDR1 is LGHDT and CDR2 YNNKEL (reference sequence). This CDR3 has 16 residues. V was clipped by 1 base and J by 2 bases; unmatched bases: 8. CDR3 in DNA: TGTGCCAGCAGCCAAGGGCTCGGGACAGTCACCTACGAGCAGTACTTC. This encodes CASSQGLGTVTYEQYF.

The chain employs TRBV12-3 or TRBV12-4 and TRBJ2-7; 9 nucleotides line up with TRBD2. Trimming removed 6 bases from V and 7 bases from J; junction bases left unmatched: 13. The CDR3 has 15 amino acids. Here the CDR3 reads CASSPPLAGVGEQYF. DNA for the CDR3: TGTGCCAGCAGCCCTCCTTTAGCGGGAGTTGGGGAGCAGTACTTC.

The chain's CDR3 is CASKGSALTVPLHF. In DNA form, the CDR3 reads TGTGCCAGCAAAGGGTCAGCCCTGACTGTGCCCCTCCACTTT. The rearrangement joins TRBV6-5 to TRBJ1-6; D not resolved. The CDR3 has 14 amino acids. V was shortened by 7 bases and J by 13 bases, with 20 bases between the two germline ends. CDR1 and CDR2 from the germline V gene are MNHEY and SVGAGI.

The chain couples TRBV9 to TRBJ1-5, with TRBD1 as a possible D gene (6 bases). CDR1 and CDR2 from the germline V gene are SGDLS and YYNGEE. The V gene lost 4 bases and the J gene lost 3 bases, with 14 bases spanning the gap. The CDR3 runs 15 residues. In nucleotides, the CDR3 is TGTGCCAGCAGCCTTTCCGGACAGCCCAATCAGCCCCAGCATTTT. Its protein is CASSLSGQPNQPQHF.

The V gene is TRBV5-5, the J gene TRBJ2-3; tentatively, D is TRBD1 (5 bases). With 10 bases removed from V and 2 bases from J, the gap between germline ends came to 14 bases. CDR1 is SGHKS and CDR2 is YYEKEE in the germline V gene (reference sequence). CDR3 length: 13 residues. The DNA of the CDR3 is TGTGCCGTTACCCCAGGGCACACAGATACGCAGTATTTT. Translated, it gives CAVTPGHTDTQYF.

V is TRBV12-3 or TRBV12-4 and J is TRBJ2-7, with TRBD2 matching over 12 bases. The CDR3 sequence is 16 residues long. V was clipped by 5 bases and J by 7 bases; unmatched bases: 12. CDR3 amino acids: CASSVGLAGPYGEQYF. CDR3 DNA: TGTGCCAGCAGTGTGGGACTAGCGGGCCCCTATGGAGAGCAGTACTTC.

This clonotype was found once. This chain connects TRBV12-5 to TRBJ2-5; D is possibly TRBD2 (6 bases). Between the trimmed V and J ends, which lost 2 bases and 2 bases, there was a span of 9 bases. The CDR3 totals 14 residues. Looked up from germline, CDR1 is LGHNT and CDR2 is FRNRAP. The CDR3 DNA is TGTGCTAGTGGTTTGTTGGACTATCAAGAGACCCAGTACTTC. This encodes CASGLLDYQETQYF. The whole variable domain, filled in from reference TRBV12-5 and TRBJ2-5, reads DARVTQTPRHKVTEMGQEVTMRCQPILGHNTVFWYRQTMMQGLELLAYFRNRAPLDDSGMPKDRFSAEMPDATLATLKIQPSEPRDSAVYFCASGLLDYQETQYFGPGTRLLVL.

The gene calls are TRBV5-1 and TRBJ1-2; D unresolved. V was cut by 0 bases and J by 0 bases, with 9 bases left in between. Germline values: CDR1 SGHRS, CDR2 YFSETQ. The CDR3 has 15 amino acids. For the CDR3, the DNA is TGCGCCAGCAGCTTGGGTACCCCCTCTAACTATGGCTACACCTTC. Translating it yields CASSLGTPSNYGYTF.

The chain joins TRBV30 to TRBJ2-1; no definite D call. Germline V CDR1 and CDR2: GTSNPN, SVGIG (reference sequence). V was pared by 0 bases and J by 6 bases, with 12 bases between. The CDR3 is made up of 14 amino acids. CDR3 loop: CAWSVRPASNEQFF. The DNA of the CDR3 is TGTGCCTGGAGTGTACGGCCGGCGAGCAATGAGCAGTTCTTC.

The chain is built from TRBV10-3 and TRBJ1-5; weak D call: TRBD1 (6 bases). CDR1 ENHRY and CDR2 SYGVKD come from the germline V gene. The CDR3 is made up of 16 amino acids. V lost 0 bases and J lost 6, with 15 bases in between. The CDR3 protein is CAISESWAGDGQPQHF. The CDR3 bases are TGTGCCATCAGTGAGTCTTGGGCAGGGGACGGTCAGCCCCAGCATTTT.

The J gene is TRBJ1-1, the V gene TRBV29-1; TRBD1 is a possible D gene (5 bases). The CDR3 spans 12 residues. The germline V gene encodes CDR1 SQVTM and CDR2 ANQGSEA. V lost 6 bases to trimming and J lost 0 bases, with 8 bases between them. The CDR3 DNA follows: TGCAGCGTGCGACAGCTGAACACTGAAGCTTTCTTT. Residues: CSVRQLNTEAFF.

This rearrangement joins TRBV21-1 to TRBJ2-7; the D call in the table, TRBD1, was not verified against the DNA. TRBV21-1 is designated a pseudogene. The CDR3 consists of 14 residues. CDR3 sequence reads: CASGPQGGFHEQYF. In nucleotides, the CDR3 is TGTGCCAGCGGTCCGCAGGGGGGATTCCACGAGCAGTACTTC.

The CDR3 coding sequence is TGTGCCAGTAGTAGGACTAGCGGGTCCTACAATGAGCAGTTCTTC. Protein: CASSRTSGSYNEQFF. The genes are TRBV19 and TRBJ2-1, with 11 bases identical to TRBD2. The CDR3 consists of 15 residues. V was clipped by 4 bases and J by 1 base; unmatched bases: 0. Looked up from germline, CDR1 is LNHDA and CDR2 is SQIVND (reference sequence).

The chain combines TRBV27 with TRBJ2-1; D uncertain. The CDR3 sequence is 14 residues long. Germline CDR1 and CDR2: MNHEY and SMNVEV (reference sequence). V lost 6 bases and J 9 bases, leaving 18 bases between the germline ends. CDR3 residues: CASSPVQRTGEQFF. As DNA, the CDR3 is TGTGCCAGCAGCCCCGTACAGAGAACGGGTGAGCAGTTCTTC.

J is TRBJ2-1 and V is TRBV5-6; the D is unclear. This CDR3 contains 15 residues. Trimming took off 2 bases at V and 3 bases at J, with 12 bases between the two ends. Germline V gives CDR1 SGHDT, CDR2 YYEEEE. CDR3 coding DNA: TGTGCCAGCAGCTTTTATGAGGTCGTCTACAATGAGCAGTTCTTC. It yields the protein CASSFYEVVYNEQFF.

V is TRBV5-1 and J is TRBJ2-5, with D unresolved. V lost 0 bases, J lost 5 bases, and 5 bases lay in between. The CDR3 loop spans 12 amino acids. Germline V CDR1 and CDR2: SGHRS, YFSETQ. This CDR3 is CASSLDFETQYF. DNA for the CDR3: TGCGCCAGCAGCTTGGACTTCGAGACCCAGTACTTC.

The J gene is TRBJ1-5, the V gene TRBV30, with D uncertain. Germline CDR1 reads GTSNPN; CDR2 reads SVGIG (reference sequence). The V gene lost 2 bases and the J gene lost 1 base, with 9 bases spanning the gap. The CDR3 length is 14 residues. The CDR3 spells CAWSSTRSNQPQHF. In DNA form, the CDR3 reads TGTGCCTGGAGTAGTACGCGGAGCAATCAGCCCCAGCATTTT. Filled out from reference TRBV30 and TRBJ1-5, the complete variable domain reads SQTIHQWPATLVQPVGSPLSLECTVEGTSNPNLYWYRQAAGRGLQLLFYSVGIGQISSEVPQNLSASRPQDRQFILSSKKLLLSDSGFYLCAWSSTRSNQPQHFGDGTRLSIL.

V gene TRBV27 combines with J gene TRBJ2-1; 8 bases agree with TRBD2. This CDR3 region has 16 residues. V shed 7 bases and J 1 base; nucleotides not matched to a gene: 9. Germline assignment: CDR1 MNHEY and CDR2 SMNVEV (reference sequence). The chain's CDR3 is CASTLVAGLSYNEQFF. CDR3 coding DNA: TGTGCCAGCACCCTTGTAGCGGGACTTTCCTACAATGAGCAGTTCTTC.

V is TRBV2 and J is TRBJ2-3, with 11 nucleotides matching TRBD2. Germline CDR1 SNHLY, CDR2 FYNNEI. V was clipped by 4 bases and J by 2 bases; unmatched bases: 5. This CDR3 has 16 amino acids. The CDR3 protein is CASSAGLAATTDTQYF. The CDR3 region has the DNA TGTGCCAGCAGTGCGGGACTAGCGGCCACCACAGATACGCAGTATTTT.

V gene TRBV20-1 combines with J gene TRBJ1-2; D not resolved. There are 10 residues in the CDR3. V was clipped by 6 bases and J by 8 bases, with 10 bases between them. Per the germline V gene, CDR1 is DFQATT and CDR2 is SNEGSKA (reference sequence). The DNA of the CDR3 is TGCAGTGCAAACTACCGCGGCTACACCTTC. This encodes CSANYRGYTF.